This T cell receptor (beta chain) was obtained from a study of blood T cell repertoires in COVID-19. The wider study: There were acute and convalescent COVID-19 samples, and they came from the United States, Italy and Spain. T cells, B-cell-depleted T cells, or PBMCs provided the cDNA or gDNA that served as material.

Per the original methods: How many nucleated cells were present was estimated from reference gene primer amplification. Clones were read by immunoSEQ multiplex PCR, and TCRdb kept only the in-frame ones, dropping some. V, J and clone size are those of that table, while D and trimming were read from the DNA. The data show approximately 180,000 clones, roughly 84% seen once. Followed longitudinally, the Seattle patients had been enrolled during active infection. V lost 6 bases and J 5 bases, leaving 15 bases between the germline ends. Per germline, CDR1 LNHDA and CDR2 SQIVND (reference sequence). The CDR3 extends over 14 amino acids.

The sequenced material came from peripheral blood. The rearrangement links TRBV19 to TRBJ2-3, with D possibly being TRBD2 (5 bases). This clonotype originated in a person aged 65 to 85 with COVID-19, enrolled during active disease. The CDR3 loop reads CASRRGTVGDTQYF. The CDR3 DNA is TGTGCCAGTAGACGGGGTACGGTGGGAGATACGCAGTATTTT.